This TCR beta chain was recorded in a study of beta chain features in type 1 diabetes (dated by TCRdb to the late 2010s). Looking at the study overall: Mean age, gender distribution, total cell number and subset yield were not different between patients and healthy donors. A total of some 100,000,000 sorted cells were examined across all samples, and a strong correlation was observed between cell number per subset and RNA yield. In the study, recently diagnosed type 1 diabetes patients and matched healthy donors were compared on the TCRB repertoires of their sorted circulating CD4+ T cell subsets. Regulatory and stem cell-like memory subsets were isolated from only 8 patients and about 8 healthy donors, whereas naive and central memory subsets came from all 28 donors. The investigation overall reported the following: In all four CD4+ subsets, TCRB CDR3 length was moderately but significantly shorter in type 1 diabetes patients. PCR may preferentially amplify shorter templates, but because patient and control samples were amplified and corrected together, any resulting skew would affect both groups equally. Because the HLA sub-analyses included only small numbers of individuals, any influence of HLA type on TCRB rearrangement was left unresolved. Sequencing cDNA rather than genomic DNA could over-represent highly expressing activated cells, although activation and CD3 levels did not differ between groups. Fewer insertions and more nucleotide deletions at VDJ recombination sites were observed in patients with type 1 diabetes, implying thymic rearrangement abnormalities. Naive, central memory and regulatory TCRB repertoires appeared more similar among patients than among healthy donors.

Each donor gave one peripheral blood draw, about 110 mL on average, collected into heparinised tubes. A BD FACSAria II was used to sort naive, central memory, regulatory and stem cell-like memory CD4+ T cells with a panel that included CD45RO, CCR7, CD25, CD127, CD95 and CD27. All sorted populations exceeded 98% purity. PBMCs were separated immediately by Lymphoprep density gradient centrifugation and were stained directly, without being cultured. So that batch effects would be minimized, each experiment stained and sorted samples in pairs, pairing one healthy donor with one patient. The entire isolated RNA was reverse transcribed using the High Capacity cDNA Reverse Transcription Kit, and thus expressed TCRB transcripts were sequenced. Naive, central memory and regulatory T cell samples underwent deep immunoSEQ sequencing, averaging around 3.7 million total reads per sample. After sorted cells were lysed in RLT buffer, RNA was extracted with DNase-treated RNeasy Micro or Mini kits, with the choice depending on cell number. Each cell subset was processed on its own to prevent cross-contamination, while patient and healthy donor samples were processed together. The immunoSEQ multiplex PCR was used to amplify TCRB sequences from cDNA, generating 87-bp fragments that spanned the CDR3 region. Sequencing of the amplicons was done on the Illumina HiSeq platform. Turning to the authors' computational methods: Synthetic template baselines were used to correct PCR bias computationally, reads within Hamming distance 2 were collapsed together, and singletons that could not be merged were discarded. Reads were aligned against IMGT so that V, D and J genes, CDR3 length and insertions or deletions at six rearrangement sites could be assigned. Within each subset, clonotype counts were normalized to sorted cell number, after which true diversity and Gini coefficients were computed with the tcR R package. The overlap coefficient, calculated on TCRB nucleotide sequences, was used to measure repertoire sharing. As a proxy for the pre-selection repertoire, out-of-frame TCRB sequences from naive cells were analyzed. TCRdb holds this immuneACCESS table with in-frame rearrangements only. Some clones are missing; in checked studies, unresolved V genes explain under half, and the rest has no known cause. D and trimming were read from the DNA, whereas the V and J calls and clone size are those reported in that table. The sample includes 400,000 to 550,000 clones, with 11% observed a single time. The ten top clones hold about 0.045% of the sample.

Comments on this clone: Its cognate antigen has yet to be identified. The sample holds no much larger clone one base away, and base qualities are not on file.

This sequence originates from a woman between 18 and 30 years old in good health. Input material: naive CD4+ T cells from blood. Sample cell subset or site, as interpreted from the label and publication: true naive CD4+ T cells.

Here is the DNA: TGCGCCAGCAGCCCGGACGTACAAAACATTCAGTACTTC. Its protein product is CASSPDVQNIQYF. This chain is built from TRBV5-1 and TRBJ2-4; the D gene assignment is ambiguous. The junction carries 10 bases between V and J, which are trimmed by 4 bases and 5 bases respectively. The germline V gene provides CDR1 SGHRS and CDR2 YFSETQ. The CDR3 covers 13 residues, taking in both the cysteine and the phenylalanine. The only DNA kept is the CDR3, 39 bases in frame from the first base. Where the CDR3 stops, the reference TRBV5-1 and TRBJ2-4 genes take over; the full variable domain is KAGVTQTPRYLIKTRGQQVTLSCSPISGHRSVSWYQQTPGQGLQFLFEYFSETQRNKGNFPGRFSGRQFSNSRSEMNVSTLELGDSALYLCASSPDVQNIQYFGAGTRLSVL.